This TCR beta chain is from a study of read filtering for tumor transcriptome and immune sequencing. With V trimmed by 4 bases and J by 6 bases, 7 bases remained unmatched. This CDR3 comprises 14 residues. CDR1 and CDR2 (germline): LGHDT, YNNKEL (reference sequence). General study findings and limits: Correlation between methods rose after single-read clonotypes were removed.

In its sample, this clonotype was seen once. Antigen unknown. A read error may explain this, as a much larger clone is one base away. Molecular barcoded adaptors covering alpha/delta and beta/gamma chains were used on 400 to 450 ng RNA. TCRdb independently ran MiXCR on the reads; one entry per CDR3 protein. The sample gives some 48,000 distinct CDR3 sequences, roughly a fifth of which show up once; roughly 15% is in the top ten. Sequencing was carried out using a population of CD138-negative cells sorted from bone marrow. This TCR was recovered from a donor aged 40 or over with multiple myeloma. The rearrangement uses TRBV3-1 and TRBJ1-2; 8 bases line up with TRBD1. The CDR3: CASSRRTGTDGYTF. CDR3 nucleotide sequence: TGTGCCAGCAGCCGAAGGACAGGGACCGATGGCTACACCTTC.